At least ten counts were recorded for the clone carrying this T cell receptor beta chain. This sample is drawn from a study of blood T cell repertoires in COVID-19. Study details: Italy, Spain and the United States were the sources of the convalescent and acute COVID-19 samples. The analysed material was cDNA or gDNA that came from T cells, B-cell-depleted T cells, or PBMCs.

V lost 3 bases, J lost 8 bases, and 6 bases stayed unmatched. The CDR3 spans 15 residues. In germline, CDR1 is MGHRA, CDR2 YSYEKL. Under the authors' procedure: Estimation of nucleated cell counts was performed using reference gene primer amplification. Data came from immunoSEQ multiplex PCR; TCRdb stores just in-frame clones and leaves some out. V, J and clone size are taken as reported in that table, and D and trimming were inferred from the DNA itself. The sample comprises about 150,000 clones, around nine tenths of which are singletons, and 2.5% to 3% rests with the top ten. The chain joins TRBV4-1 to TRBJ1-6, with TRBD1 matching 8 bases. The receptor was isolated from a man in his sixties with active or convalescent COVID-19. Sequencing was performed on peripheral blood. CDR3 coding DNA: TGCGCCAGCAGCCACCCGGACAGGGATCATTCACCCCTCCACTTT. It encodes CASSHPDRDHSPLHF.